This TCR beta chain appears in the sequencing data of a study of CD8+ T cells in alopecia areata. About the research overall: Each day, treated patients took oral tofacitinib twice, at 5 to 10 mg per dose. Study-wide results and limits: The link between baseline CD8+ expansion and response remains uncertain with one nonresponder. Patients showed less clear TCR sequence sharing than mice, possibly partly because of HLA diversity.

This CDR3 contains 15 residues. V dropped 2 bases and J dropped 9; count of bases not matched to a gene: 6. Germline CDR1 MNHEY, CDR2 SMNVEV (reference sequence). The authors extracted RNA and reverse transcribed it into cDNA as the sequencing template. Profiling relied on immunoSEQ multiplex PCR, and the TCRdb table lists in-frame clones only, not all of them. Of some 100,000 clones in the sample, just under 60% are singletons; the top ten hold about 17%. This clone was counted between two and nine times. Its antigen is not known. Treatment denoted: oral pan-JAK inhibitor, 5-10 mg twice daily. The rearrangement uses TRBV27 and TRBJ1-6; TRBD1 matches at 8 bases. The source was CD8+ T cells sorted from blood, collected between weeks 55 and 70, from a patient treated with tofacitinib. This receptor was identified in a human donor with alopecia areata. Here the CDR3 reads CASSLLTGVGSPLHF. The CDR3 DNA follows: TGTGCCAGCAGTTTACTGACAGGGGTTGGTTCACCCCTCCACTTT.